Described below is a single T cell receptor beta chain sequence and its context. Its antigen is not yet known. Base qualities are not provided; no much larger clone lies one nucleotide away. V loses 4 bases, J loses 8 bases, and the germline ends lie 11 bases apart. The germline V gene (reference sequence) yields SGHAT for CDR1 and FQDESV for CDR2. The CDR3 goes from the cysteine to the phenylalanine over 13 residues. Kept here is only the CDR3 DNA, which spans 39 bases and is read in frame from base 1. The data originate from a study of technical replicates of blood from a handful of donors (dated 2017 in TCRdb). Libraries were made using the immunoSEQ multiplex PCR assay. Not all clones reach the TCRdb copy of this immuneACCESS table, which keeps in-frame sequences only. Checked studies attribute under half of the gap to unresolved V genes and leave the rest unexplained. Across this sample there are nearly 70,000 clones, with roughly nine tenths seen only once. 4.5% to 5% of the sample lies in the top ten.

The chain is made from TRBV11-1 and TRBJ1-4; D gene: possibly TRBD1, on 6 matching bases. Input material: PBMCs. The sequence was obtained from a human donor in good health. Some clones in this sample may be carry-over from other donors' samples. CDR3 loop: CASSSRTEEKLFF. The nucleotide sequence is TGTGCCAGCAGCTCACGGACAGAGGAAAAACTGTTTTTT.